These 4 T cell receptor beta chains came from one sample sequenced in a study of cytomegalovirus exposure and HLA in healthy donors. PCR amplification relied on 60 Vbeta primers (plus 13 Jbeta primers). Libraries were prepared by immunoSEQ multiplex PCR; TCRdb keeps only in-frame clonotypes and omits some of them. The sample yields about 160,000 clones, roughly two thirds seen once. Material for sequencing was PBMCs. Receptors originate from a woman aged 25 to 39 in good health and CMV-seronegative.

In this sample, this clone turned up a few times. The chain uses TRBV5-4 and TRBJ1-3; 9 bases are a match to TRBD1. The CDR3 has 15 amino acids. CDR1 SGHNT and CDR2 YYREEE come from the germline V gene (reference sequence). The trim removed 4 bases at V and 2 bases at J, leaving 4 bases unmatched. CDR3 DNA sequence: TGTGCCAGCAGCGCGGGACAGGGAGCTGGAAACACCATATATTTT. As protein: CASSAGQGAGNTIYF.

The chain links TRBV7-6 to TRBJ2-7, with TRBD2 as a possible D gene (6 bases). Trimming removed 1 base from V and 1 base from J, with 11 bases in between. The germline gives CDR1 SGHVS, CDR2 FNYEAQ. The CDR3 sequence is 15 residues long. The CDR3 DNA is TGTGCCAGCAGCTTAGGGGGGGTGGGGTCCTACGAGCAGTACTTC. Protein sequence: CASSLGGVGSYEQYF.

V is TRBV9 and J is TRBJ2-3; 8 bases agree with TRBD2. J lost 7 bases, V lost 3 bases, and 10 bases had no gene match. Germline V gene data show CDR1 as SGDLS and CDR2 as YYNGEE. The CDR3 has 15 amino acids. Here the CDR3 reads CASSGGGTSGNTQYF. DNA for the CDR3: TGTGCCAGCAGCGGAGGGGGTACTAGCGGAAATACGCAGTATTTT.

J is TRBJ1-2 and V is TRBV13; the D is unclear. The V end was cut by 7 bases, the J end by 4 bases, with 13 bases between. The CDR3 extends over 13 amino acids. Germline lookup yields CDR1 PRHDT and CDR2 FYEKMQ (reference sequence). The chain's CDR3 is CASTFYSGYGYTF. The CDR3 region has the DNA TGTGCCAGCACCTTCTATTCGGGCTATGGCTACACCTTC. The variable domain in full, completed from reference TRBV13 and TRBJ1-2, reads AAGVIQSPRHLIKEKRETATLKCYPIPRHDTVYWYQQGPGQDPQFLISFYEKMQSDKGSIPDRFSAQQFSDYHSELNMSSLELGDSALYFCASTFYSGYGYTFGSGTRLTVV.